This T cell receptor (beta chain) derives from a study of T cells in Graves' hyperthyroidism and ophthalmopathy. Ten or more counts support this clonotype. Amplification of TCR beta CDR3 regions was performed using RNA transcripts as template. An initial round of RT-PCR targeting the TCR CDR3 relied on the HTBI primer set. From the multiplex PCR reads, TCRdb called clonotypes with MiXCR, one entry per CDR3 protein. The sample gives just over 550,000 distinct CDR3 sequences, about 45% of which show up once; just under 8.5% is in the top ten. The CDR3 loop spans 14 amino acids. From germline, CDR1 is SQVTM and CDR2 ANQGSEA. The trim removed 7 bases at V and 5 bases at J, leaving 11 bases unmatched.

Sequenced input: peripheral blood or thyroid tissue (not recorded which). The rearrangement joins TRBV29-1 to TRBJ2-5; 9 bases line up with TRBD2. This clonotype was sampled from a woman between 18 and 29 years old with Graves' hyperthyroidism. The CDR3 reads CSARKREVIETQYF. CDR3 DNA: TGCAGCGCCCGGAAGCGGGAGGTGATCGAGACCCAGTACTTC.